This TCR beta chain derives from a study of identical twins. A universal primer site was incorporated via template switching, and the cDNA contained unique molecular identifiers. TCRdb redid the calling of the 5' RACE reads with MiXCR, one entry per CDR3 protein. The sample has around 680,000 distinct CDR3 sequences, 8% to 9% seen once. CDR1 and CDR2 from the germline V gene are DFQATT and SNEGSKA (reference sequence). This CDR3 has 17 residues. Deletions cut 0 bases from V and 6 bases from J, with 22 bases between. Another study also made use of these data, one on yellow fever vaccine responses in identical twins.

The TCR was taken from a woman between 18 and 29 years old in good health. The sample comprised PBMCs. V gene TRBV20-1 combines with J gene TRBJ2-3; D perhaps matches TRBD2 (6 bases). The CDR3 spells CSARDFGAGTPGDTQYF. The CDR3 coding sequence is TGCAGTGCTAGAGATTTCGGAGCGGGTACACCAGGGGATACGCAGTATTTT.